The 31 T cell receptor beta chains presented below share a single source sample, sequenced in a study of blood T cell repertoires in COVID-19. The method was immunoSEQ multiplex PCR; TCRdb's version includes in-frame clones alone and lacks a portion of them. The sample yields 250,000 to 350,000 clones, 65% to 85% seen once. The sample was peripheral blood. These receptors were obtained from a woman in her forties or fifties with acute or convalescent COVID-19.

The rearrangement joins TRBV11-2 to TRBJ2-1, with TRBD1 matching over 7 bases. The CDR3 spans 16 residues. The V segment lost 5 bases and the J segment 1 base; nucleotides outside the gene matches: 8. Germline CDR1 and CDR2: SGHAT and FQNNGV. The CDR3 spells CASSLGTDLSYNEQFF. The CDR3 DNA reads TGTGCCAGCAGCCTGGGGACAGACCTATCCTACAATGAGCAGTTCTTC.

J is TRBJ1-2 and V is TRBV5-1, with D perhaps TRBD1 (5 bases). The CDR3 runs 13 residues. Looked up from germline, CDR1 is SGHRS and CDR2 is YFSETQ. V dropped 0 bases and J dropped 7 bases, with 10 bases sitting between them. CDR3 nucleotide sequence: TGCGCCAGCAGCTTGGCAGGGTACTCTGGCTACACCTTC. Residues: CASSLAGYSGYTF.

The J gene is TRBJ1-3, the V gene TRBV10-3; D unresolved. Trimming stripped 6 bases from V and 0 bases from J, with 9 bases between. The CDR3 totals 14 residues. The V gene's germline CDR1 is ENHRY and CDR2 SYGVKD. The CDR3 spells CAIRKLSSGNTIYF. The CDR3 bases are TGTGCCATCAGAAAACTTAGCTCTGGAAACACCATATATTTT.

The chain has TRBV2 and TRBJ2-5, with D perhaps TRBD1 (5 bases). V shed 2 bases and J shed 4 bases, with 11 bases lying between them. This CDR3 has 14 amino acids. Germline CDR1 reads SNHLY; CDR2 reads FYNNEI. As DNA, the CDR3 is TGTGCCAGCAGTGAACAGGGCACAGGAGAGACCCAGTACTTC. Translated: CASSEQGTGETQYF.

This clone was detected only a few times. V is TRBV10-2 and J is TRBJ1-2, with TRBD1 matching over 8 bases. After removal of 7 bases from V and 7 bases from J, the junction contained 8 bases not matched to a gene. This CDR3 contains 13 residues. Germline values: CDR1 WSHSY, CDR2 SAAADI. Written as DNA, the CDR3 is TGCGCCAGCAAGACCGGGACAGGCAGTGGCTACACCTTC. It yields the protein CASKTGTGSGYTF.

The CDR3 nucleotides read TGTGCCAGCAGCCAATTCGACACCGGGGAGCTGTTTTTT. Translated, it gives CASSQFDTGELFF. The chain employs TRBV3-1 (or the pseudogene TRBV3-2) and TRBJ2-2; no reliable D call. Germline assignment: CDR1 LGHDT and CDR2 YNNKEL (reference sequence). Trimming removed 2 bases from V and 3 bases from J, with 4 bases in between. The CDR3 totals 13 residues.

This chain connects TRBV5-1 to TRBJ2-7; tentatively, D is TRBD2 (5 bases). Deletions cut 4 bases from V and 2 bases from J, with 22 bases between. Germline lookup yields CDR1 SGHRS and CDR2 YFSETQ. The CDR3 is 17 residues long. CDR3 sequence reads: CASSPVAGLPSPYEQYF. The CDR3 nucleotides are TGCGCCAGCAGCCCGGTTGCCGGACTTCCCTCCCCCTACGAGCAGTACTTC.

This clone has just a few counts. Mismatch with germline at one junction end may stem from a read error. The gene calls are TRBV4-2 and TRBJ2-5; maybe TRBD2 (5 bases). Germline lookup yields CDR1 LGHNA and CDR2 YNFKEQ. This CDR3 comprises 11 residues. The CDR3 spells CASSQGSGIHF. As DNA, the CDR3 is TGTGCCAGCAGCCAAGGCTCCGGGATCCACTTC.

The genes are TRBV5-6 and TRBJ1-2; 9 bases fit TRBD1. The junction had 4 bases not matched to a gene; V was cut back by 0 bases and J by 4 bases. CDR3 length: 15 amino acids. Germline CDR1 SGHDT, CDR2 YYEEEE. The CDR3 DNA reads as TGTGCCAGCAGCTTGGGTGACAGGGGGATCTATGGCTACACCTTC. Protein sequence: CASSLGDRGIYGYTF.

A remark on this clone: The sample has other DNA sequences that encode this CDR3 too. This sequence joins TRBV5-1 and TRBJ1-2; TRBD1 is a possible D gene (6 bases). Germline V gene lookup returns CDR1 SGHRS and CDR2 YFSETQ. Trimming shortened V by 0 bases and J by 0 bases, and 6 bases separated the two germline ends. CDR3 length equals 14 residues. CDR3 sequence reads: CASSLGQANYGYTF. The CDR3 DNA is TGCGCCAGCAGCTTGGGACAGGCTAACTATGGCTACACCTTC. The complete variable domain, with remaining parts taken from reference TRBV5-1 and TRBJ1-2, reads KAGVTQTPRYLIKTRGQQVTLSCSPISGHRSVSWYQQTPGQGLQFLFEYFSETQRNKGNFPGRFSGRQFSNSRSEMNVSTLELGDSALYLCASSLGQANYGYTFGSGTRLTVV.

Here the CDR3 DNA reads TGTGCCAGCAGCTTGGAGGTAGCGGGGGTCGGGGAGCTGTTTTTT. Encoded protein: CASSLEVAGVGELFF. J is TRBJ2-2 and V is TRBV5-5, with TRBD2 identical over 9 bases. The length of the CDR3 is 15 residues. The J segment lost 7 bases and the V segment lost 0 bases, leaving 4 bases of the junction unmatched. Germline loops: CDR1 SGHKS, CDR2 YYEKEE (reference sequence). The full variable domain, with the rest looked up from reference TRBV5-5 and TRBJ2-2, is DAGVTQSPTHLIKTRGQQVTLRCSPISGHKSVSWYQQVLGQGPQFIFQYYEKEERGRGNFPDRFSARQFPNYSSELNVNALLLGDSALYLCASSLEVAGVGELFFGEGSRLTVL.

CDR3 protein: CASRLAGEGEQFF. The CDR3 DNA reads as TGTGCCAGCCGACTAGCGGGAGAGGGCGAGCAGTTCTTC. The chain employs TRBV19 and TRBJ2-1; TRBD2 agrees at 12 bases. V was pared by 9 bases and J by 10 bases, with 7 bases of the junction left unmatched. Germline V lookup: CDR1 LNHDA, CDR2 SQIVND (reference sequence). CDR3 size: 13 residues.

The chain links TRBV6-2 or TRBV6-3 to TRBJ1-2, with 8 bases lining up with TRBD1. V lost 2 bases, J lost 6 bases, and 2 bases stayed unmatched. The CDR3 is 13 amino acids. Germline values: CDR1 MNHEY, CDR2 SVGEGT. For the CDR3, the DNA is TGTGCCAGCAGTTACGCAGGGGGCGATGGCTACACCTTC. Amino acids: CASSYAGGDGYTF.

This clone was seen only once. This sequence joins TRBV5-6 and TRBJ2-1; 7 positions agree with TRBD1. The V and J ends lost 3 bases and 0 bases, in that order; junction bases with no gene match: 6. This CDR3 comprises 16 residues. The germline V gene has CDR1 SGHDT and CDR2 YYEEEE. The CDR3 DNA follows: TGTGCCAGCAGCTGGCAGGGGGTTAGCTCCTACAATGAGCAGTTCTTC. It yields the protein CASSWQGVSSYNEQFF.

This chain links TRBV19 with TRBJ1-5, with TRBD1 identical over 8 bases. The junction had 9 bases not matched to a gene; V was cut back by 4 bases and J by 7 bases. Germline CDR1 is LNHDA and CDR2 is SQIVND (reference sequence). This CDR3 region has 15 residues. CDR3 sequence: CASSTSGGAGQPQHF. The CDR3 region has the DNA TGTGCCAGTAGTACCTCAGGGGGCGCGGGGCAGCCCCAGCATTTT. The full variable domain, rest sourced from reference TRBV19 and TRBJ1-5, is DGGITQSPKYLFRKEGQNVTLSCEQNLNHDAMYWYRQDPGQGLRLIYYSQIVNDFQKGDIAEGYSVSREKKESFPLTVTSAQKNPTAFYLCASSTSGGAGQPQHFGDGTRLSIL.

This clone appeared a single time. This rearrangement joins TRBV25-1 to TRBJ1-4; D call uncertain. This CDR3 is built from 15 residues. The germline V gene has CDR1 MGHDK and CDR2 SYGVNS. Trimming removed 1 base at V and 4 bases at J, with 10 bases between. The CDR3 region has the DNA TGTGCCAGCAGTGAATCCGGGATCGGTAATGAAAAACTGTTTTTT. It translates to CASSESGIGNEKLFF.

The V gene is TRBV30, the J gene TRBJ1-2; D gene ambiguous. The CDR3 runs to 14 residues. Germline values: CDR1 GTSNPN, CDR2 SVGIG (reference sequence). V lost 0 bases to trimming and J lost 7 bases, with 15 bases between them. CDR3 sequence: CAWSVYTGMGGYTF. CDR3 nucleotide sequence: TGTGCCTGGAGTGTATATACGGGTATGGGTGGCTACACCTTC. Based on the CDR3 plus reference TRBV30 and TRBJ1-2, the full variable domain is SQTIHQWPATLVQPVGSPLSLECTVEGTSNPNLYWYRQAAGRGLQLLFYSVGIGQISSEVPQNLSASRPQDRQFILSSKKLLLSDSGFYLCAWSVYTGMGGYTFGSGTRLTVV.

Concerning this clone: The same CDR3 is also encoded by other DNA sequences in this sample. The V gene is TRBV2, the J gene TRBJ1-6; D is possibly TRBD1 (6 bases). Germline CDR1 SNHLY, CDR2 FYNNEI. The CDR3 has 14 residues. The V end lost 3 bases, the J end lost 9 bases, and 12 bases lay between the germline ends. CDR3 DNA sequence: TGTGCCAGCAGTGACGAGACAGGTCGTTCACCCCTCCACTTT. Protein: CASSDETGRSPLHF.

CDR3 DNA sequence: TGTGCCATCAGTGAGTCAAGCCGGGGAAGCCATGGCTACACCTTC. Amino acids: CAISESSRGSHGYTF. The chain uses TRBV10-3 and TRBJ1-2, with D uncertain. The CDR3 runs 15 residues. Germline CDR1 ENHRY, CDR2 SYGVKD. Trimming shortened V by 0 bases and J by 6 bases, and 14 bases separated the two germline ends.

The gene calls are TRBV12-3 or TRBV12-4 and TRBJ1-6; 8 bases are shared with TRBD1. CDR3 length: 13 residues. Trimming cost V 5 bases and J 16 bases; bases outside gene matches: 10. CDR3 protein: CASSRDRPGELHF. The CDR3 DNA is TGTGCCAGCAGTAGGGACAGGCCGGGTGAGCTCCACTTT.

This clone was picked up one time. CDR3 amino acids: CASSLDDSKINEQFF. The DNA for the CDR3 is TGCGCCAGCAGCTTGGACGACAGCAAAATCAATGAGCAGTTCTTC. J is TRBJ2-1 and V is TRBV5-1; D is possibly TRBD1 (5 bases). Germline V gives CDR1 SGHRS, CDR2 YFSETQ. Trimming removed 0 bases from V and 6 bases from J, with 13 bases in between. This CDR3 has 15 residues.

A single count supports this clone. V and J are TRBV24-1 and TRBJ2-5, with D tentatively TRBD2 (6 bases). Germline V CDR1 and CDR2: KGHDR, SFDVKD. V dropped 3 bases and J dropped 5 bases, with 15 bases sitting between them. The CDR3 is 15 amino acids. CDR3 residues: CATSDPRGEVETQYF. CDR3 nucleotide sequence: TGTGCCACCAGTGATCCCAGAGGGGAGGTGGAGACCCAGTACTTC.

By proportion, this clone is medium-sized (0.01 to 0.1%). This sequence joins TRBV5-4 and TRBJ1-1; the D gene is possibly TRBD1 (6 bases). This CDR3 region has 15 residues. Trimming took 6 bases from V and 1 from J, leaving 16 bases between them. CDR1 and CDR2 from the germline V gene are SGHNT and YYREEE (reference sequence). In DNA form, the CDR3 reads TGTGCCAGCACCACTAACCGACAGGCGAACACTGAAGCTTTCTTT. This gives the protein CASTTNRQANTEAFF.

This chain links TRBV3-1 (or the pseudogene TRBV3-2) with TRBJ2-1; D is undetermined. Germline CDR1 is LGHDT and CDR2 is YNNKEL (reference sequence). With 1 base removed from V and 4 bases from J, the gap between germline ends came to 11 bases. The CDR3 has 15 residues. Here the CDR3 reads CASSQGRSSYNEQFF. In nucleotides, the CDR3 is TGTGCCAGCAGCCAAGGTCGGTCCTCTTACAATGAGCAGTTCTTC.

The chain couples TRBV7-9 to TRBJ2-1; 12 bases agree with TRBD2. The V and J ends lost 3 bases and 6 bases, in that order; junction bases with no gene match: 3. Germline-derived CDR1 and CDR2 are SEHNR and FQNEAQ (reference sequence). This CDR3 contains 15 residues. The CDR3 loop is CASSFLAGGSNEQFF. The CDR3 DNA is TGTGCCAGCAGCTTTCTAGCGGGGGGGTCCAATGAGCAGTTCTTC.

J is TRBJ2-5 and V is TRBV5-1, with 9 bases identical to TRBD1. CDR3 length: 14 residues. Trimming took 4 bases from V and 3 from J; bases not matched to a gene: 4. Germline V CDR1 and CDR2: SGHRS, YFSETQ. In nucleotides, the CDR3 is TGCGCCAGCAGCCCTCGGACAGGGGAAGAGACCCAGTACTTC. Translated: CASSPRTGEETQYF.

J is TRBJ2-3 and V is TRBV6-6; TRBD2 agrees at 14 bases. V was pared by 7 bases and J by 0 bases, with 3 bases of the junction left unmatched. CDR1 is MNHNY, CDR2 SVGAGI, per germline (reference sequence). The CDR3 is made up of 16 amino acids. The CDR3 is CASTGLAGGSTDTQYF. The CDR3 nucleotides read TGTGCCAGCACCGGACTAGCGGGGGGAAGCACAGATACGCAGTATTTT.

The rearrangement uses TRBV5-4 and TRBJ2-3; unclear D gene. The germline CDR1 and CDR2 sequences are SGHNT and YYREEE (reference sequence). Trimming took off 0 bases at V and 6 bases at J, with 5 bases between the two ends. The CDR3 sequence is 12 residues long. The CDR3 loop reads CASSLGVDTQYF. In DNA, the CDR3 is TGTGCCAGCAGCTTGGGAGTGGATACGCAGTATTTT. Complete variable domain (other parts from reference TRBV5-4 and TRBJ2-3): ETGVTQSPTHLIKTRGQQVTLRCSSQSGHNTVSWYQQALGQGPQFIFQYYREEENGRGNFPPRFSGLQFPNYSSELNVNALELDDSALYLCASSLGVDTQYFGPGTRLTVL.

The genes are TRBV12-5 and TRBJ1-5; no clear D gene. Germline lookup yields CDR1 LGHNT and CDR2 FRNRAP. This CDR3 contains 13 residues. V was shortened by 6 bases and J by 6 bases, with 12 bases between the two germline ends. The CDR3 sequence: CASGTRPSQPQHF. CDR3 bases: TGTGCTAGTGGCACGCGCCCTAGTCAGCCCCAGCATTTT.

This rearrangement joins TRBV2 to TRBJ1-5; D gene ambiguous. The CDR3 is made up of 17 amino acids. Trimming pared 5 bases from V and 0 bases from J, leaving 17 bases between. The germline V gene encodes CDR1 SNHLY and CDR2 FYNNEI. CDR3: CASSPDLTTYSNQPQHF. The CDR3, as DNA: TGTGCCAGCAGTCCAGACTTGACGACCTATAGCAATCAGCCCCAGCATTTT.

The chain links TRBV7-3 to TRBJ1-4; 8 positions match TRBD1. V lost 5 bases, J lost 3 bases, and 5 bases stayed unmatched. This CDR3 has 15 residues. From germline, CDR1 is SGHTA and CDR2 FQGTGA. The CDR3 bases are TGTGCCAGCAGCCCGCAGGGGGCCCCTAATGAAAAACTGTTTTTT. As protein: CASSPQGAPNEKLFF.